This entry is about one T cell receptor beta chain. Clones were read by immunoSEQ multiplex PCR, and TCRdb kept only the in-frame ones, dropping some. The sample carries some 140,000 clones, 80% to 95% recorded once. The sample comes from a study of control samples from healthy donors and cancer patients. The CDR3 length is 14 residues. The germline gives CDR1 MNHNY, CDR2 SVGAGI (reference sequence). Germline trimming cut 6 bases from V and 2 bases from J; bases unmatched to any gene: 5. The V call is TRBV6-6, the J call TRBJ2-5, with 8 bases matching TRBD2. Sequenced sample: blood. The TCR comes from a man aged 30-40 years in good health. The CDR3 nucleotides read TGTGCCAGCAGAATAGCGGGGCCTCAAGAGACCCAGTACTTC. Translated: CASRIAGPQETQYF.